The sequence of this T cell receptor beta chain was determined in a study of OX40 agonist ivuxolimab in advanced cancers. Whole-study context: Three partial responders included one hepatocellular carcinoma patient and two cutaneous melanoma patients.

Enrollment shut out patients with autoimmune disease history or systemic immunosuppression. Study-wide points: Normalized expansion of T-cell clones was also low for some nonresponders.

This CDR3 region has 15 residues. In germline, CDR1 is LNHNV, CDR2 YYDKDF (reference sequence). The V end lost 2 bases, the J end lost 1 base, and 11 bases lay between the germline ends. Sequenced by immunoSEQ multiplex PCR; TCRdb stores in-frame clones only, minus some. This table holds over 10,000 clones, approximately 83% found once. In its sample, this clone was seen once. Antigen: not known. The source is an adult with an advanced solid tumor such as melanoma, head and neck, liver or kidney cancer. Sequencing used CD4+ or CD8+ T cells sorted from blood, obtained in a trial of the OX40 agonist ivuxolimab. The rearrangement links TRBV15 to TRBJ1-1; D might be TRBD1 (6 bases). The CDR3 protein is CATSRNPGQNTEAFF. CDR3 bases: TGTGCCACCAGCAGAAACCCGGGACAGAACACTGAAGCTTTCTTT. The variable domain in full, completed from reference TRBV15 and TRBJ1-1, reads DAMVIQNPRYQVTQFGKPVTLSCSQTLNHNVMYWYQQKSSQAPKLLFHYYDKDFNNEADTPDNFQSRRPNTSFCFLDIRSPGLGDTAMYLCATSRNPGQNTEAFFGQGTRLTVV.